This T cell receptor beta chain was found in a study of blood T cell repertoires in COVID-19 (dated by TCRdb to 2020 to 2021). Study-level background: The collaborator samples originated in the United States, Italy and Spain and spanned the acute and convalescent phases of COVID-19. Deeply sampled blood TCRbeta repertoires from subjects exposed to, actively infected with, or recovered from COVID-19 were included in the dataset. The repertoires were made available in a free public database intended to serve as a resource for research on the immune response to SARS-CoV-2. The prospective study material was composed of cDNA or gDNA derived from T cells, B-cell-depleted T cells, or PBMCs. Where available, HLA class I and class II types were taken from metadata supplied by the sample provider and were not determined by assay-based typing. The samples were drawn from two sources: the first 160 participants of the ongoing ImmuneRACE study, and fewer than 1,500 subjects contributed by 6 global collaborators. Sample metadata almost always included a de-identified subject ID, COVID-19 status, age in years and sex. Study-level results and caveats: The quantity of clinical and demographic metadata differed by source and by participant and was supplied without curation.

Participants in the prospective study were aged about 18 to 95 years, lived in more than 20 United States geographic areas, and enrolled through a virtual design. In the prospective study, cohorts were assigned on the basis of participant-reported clinical history obtained from a screening survey and a study questionnaire. Recovered participants in ImmuneRACE Cohort 3 were defined by two consecutive negative NP/OP PCR tests, clearance by a healthcare professional, or resolution of symptoms. In the prospective study, whole blood, serum and a nasopharyngeal or oropharyngeal swab were collected from each participant by mobile phlebotomists. Participants in the prospective study had the option to provide additional blood draws and questionnaires over a 2-month period. Prospective study blood samples were shipped either frozen or at room temperature before DNA extraction. The immunoSEQ Assay, a bias-controlled multiplex PCR, was used to amplify TCRbeta CDR3 regions from genomic DNA. Processing in the source paper ran as follows. Nucleated cell counts per sample were estimated from amplification of reference gene primers within the assay. To quantify the absolute abundance of each unique TCRbeta CDR3 rearrangement, sequence reads were collapsed and filtered. For each sample, productive Simpson clonality was calculated as the square root of Simpson's diversity index over productive rearrangements. Entries here come from immuneACCESS through TCRdb and include only in-frame sequences with V and J called. Some clones fail to appear in such tables; in the studies checked, an unresolved V gene covers under half of the shortfall, and the cause of the remainder is unknown. The DNA was the basis for D and trimming; V, J and clone size are from that table. A total of 200,000 to 250,000 clones appear in this sample, around 80% of them only once. Clones ranked in the top ten supply 1.8% of the sample.

Sequences DFQATT (CDR1) and SNEGSKA (CDR2) are obtained from the germline V gene (reference sequence). The CDR3 holds 12 amino acids from the cysteine to the phenylalanine. Kept here is only the CDR3 DNA, which spans 36 bases and is read in frame from base 1. The junction carries 9 bases between V and J, which are trimmed by 3 bases and 4 bases respectively. Details on this clone: Its antigen remains unidentified. The sample holds no much larger clone one base away, and base qualities are not on file.

The clonotype originates from a man aged 55 to 70 who had recovered from COVID-19. The chain is encoded by TRBV20-1 joined to TRBJ2-5; 5 matching bases give a weak D call of TRBD2. Sequenced: PBMCs or T cells enriched from blood (not recorded which). The nucleotides read TGCAGTGCTAGTCCCGGAGGAGAGACCCAGTACTTC. Translated, this gives CSASPGGETQYF.